The 8 T cell receptor beta chains below all came from one sample that was sequenced in a study of shared clonotypes between healthy human individuals. Assay used: immunoSEQ multiplex PCR; TCRdb lists only in-frame clones, some missing. Among under 1,100,000 clones, approximately 80% were seen once, and the ten largest hold 0.6% to 0.75%. Sequenced: memory CD4+ T cells from PBMCs. Sample subset: CD45RA-negative fraction. The source of these receptors is a man younger than 30 in good health. Some clones in this sample may be carry-over from other donors' samples.

Only a few counts were recorded for this clone. CDR3 region: CATSGNMNTEAFF. The CDR3 DNA is TGTGCCACCTCGGGGAATATGAACACTGAAGCTTTCTTT. The chain is built from TRBV10-3 and TRBJ1-1; D uncertain. Germline assignment: CDR1 ENHRY and CDR2 SYGVKD. Trimming shortened V by 10 bases and J by 0 bases, and 12 bases separated the two germline ends. This CDR3 has 13 residues.

The sample holds many counts of this clone. The chain has TRBV18 and TRBJ2-7; 9 bases match TRBD1. Germline-derived CDR1 and CDR2 are KGHSH and LQKENI. J was trimmed by 0 bases and V by 6 bases; bases with no gene match: 6. This CDR3 has 15 amino acids. For the CDR3, the DNA is TGTGCCAGCTCCGTCTGGACAGGGGCCTCCTACGAGCAGTACTTC. Its translation: CASSVWTGASYEQYF.

This clone was seen a handful of times. The V call is TRBV7-9, the J call TRBJ2-2, with D hard to call. V lost 4 bases, J lost 15 bases, and 21 bases lay in between. Germline CDR1 SEHNR, CDR2 FQNEAQ (reference sequence). The CDR3 runs to 14 residues. The CDR3 DNA follows: TGTGCCAGCAGCTGGAGTGAGACCTCGCTTTTGTTGTTTTTT. It translates to CASSWSETSLLLFF.

This clone has just one count. The CDR3 bases are TGTGCCAGCAGTGAAGGAGGGTTGGCTGGAAACACCATATATTTT. As protein: CASSEGGLAGNTIYF. The chain employs TRBV2 and TRBJ1-3; D not resolved. From germline, CDR1 is SNHLY and CDR2 FYNNEI. This CDR3 has 15 amino acids. V was shortened by 1 base and J by 2 bases, with 9 bases between the two germline ends.

The rearrangement links TRBV15 to TRBJ2-1; 9 bases match TRBD2. This CDR3 spans 16 amino acids. Germline V CDR1 and CDR2: LNHNV, YYDKDF (reference sequence). V shed 1 base, J shed 4 bases, and the junction held 5 bases outside the gene matches. The CDR3 region has the DNA TGTGCCACCAGCAGAGGGTTGCGGGGGGGATACAATGAGCAGTTCTTC. It encodes CATSRGLRGGYNEQFF.

This clone appeared a few times. The chain carries TRBV7-3 and TRBJ2-7; D remains unclear. Germline CDR1 SGHTA, CDR2 FQGTGA. There are 14 residues in the CDR3. The V gene lost 1 base and the J gene lost 5 bases, with 12 bases spanning the gap. Written as DNA, the CDR3 is TGTGCCAGCAGCTTAATAGGGTTAGACAACGAGCAGTACTTC. Translation: CASSLIGLDNEQYF.

There are many counts of this clone. The same CDR3 can be traced to other DNA sequences in this sample. J is TRBJ1-2 and V is TRBV20-1; D call uncertain. The V end lost 2 bases, the J end lost 0 bases, and 1 base lay between the germline ends. The CDR3 extends over 11 amino acids. Germline values: CDR1 DFQATT, CDR2 SNEGSKA (reference sequence). DNA for the CDR3: TGCAGTGCTAGAACTAACTATGGCTACACCTTC. It codes for CSARTNYGYTF.

This clone was picked up a small number of times. The DNA for the CDR3 is TGTGCCAGCAGCTCCCGCCTTACTAGCGGGGGCAACACCGGGGAGCTGTTTTTT. It specifies CASSSRLTSGGNTGELFF. The rearrangement uses TRBV4-2 and TRBJ2-2, with 11 positions matching TRBD2. The length of the CDR3 is 18 residues. V gave up 5 bases and J gave up 2 bases; unmatched junction bases: 10. From germline, CDR1 is LGHNA and CDR2 YNFKEQ.